In its sample, the clone carrying this TCR beta chain was seen many times. What it binds is unknown. The data stem from a study of glioma-infiltrating T cells. Study-wide results and limits: Non-neoplastic patients had below-expected tissue-blood divergence, while all gliomas exceeded expectation.

The iRepertoire nested amplicon-rescue multiplex PCR amplified TCR alpha and beta CDR3s from RNA. Each CDR3 protein gets one entry after TCRdb re-called the multiplex PCR reads with MiXCR. Counted here are approximately 120,000 distinct CDR3 sequences, roughly 23% occurring once; the ten biggest clones make up around 15%. Between the trimmed V and J ends, which lost 2 bases and 6 bases, there was a span of 22 bases. This CDR3 spans 17 amino acids. This chain uses TRBV12-3 or TRBV12-4 with TRBJ2-5; perhaps TRBD2 as D (6 bases). The clonotype comes from a human donor with low-grade glioma or glioblastoma, undergoing nonglioma brain surgery, or in good health (not recorded which). Sequenced input: glioma tissue, nonneoplastic brain tissue, or PBMCs (not recorded which). As DNA, the CDR3 is TGTGCCAGCAGTTTATTATTTGGGACTCCCACCAACCAGACCCAGTACTTC. It translates to CASSLLFGTPTNQTQYF.